This record concerns one T cell receptor beta chain sequence. How the authors handled the data: Estimates of nucleated cell counts were drawn from the amplification of reference gene primers. Assay used: immunoSEQ multiplex PCR; TCRdb lists only in-frame clones, some missing. V, J and clone size reflect that table, while D and trimming were determined from the DNA. The sample lists 120,000 or so clones, 87% occurring once. This entry comes from a study of blood T cell repertoires in COVID-19. Study context: PBMCs, B-cell-depleted T cells, or T cells were the source of the cDNA or gDNA that made up the material.

V gave up 4 bases and J gave up 1 base, with 16 bases separating them. CDR3 length equals 16 residues. Germline V gene data show CDR1 as LGHDT and CDR2 as YNNKEL (reference sequence). V and J are TRBV3-1 (or the pseudogene TRBV3-2) and TRBJ2-5, with a weak D call TRBD2 (6 bases). The TCR originated in a woman between 65 and 79 years old with acute or convalescent COVID-19. Material for sequencing was peripheral blood. CDR3 bases: TGTGCCAGCAGCCTTCCCGGGGGAGCCTTCCAAGAGACCCAGTACTTC. Translated, it gives CASSLPGGAFQETQYF.